The T cell receptor beta chain described here comes from a study of T and B cells in COVID-19 patients. Study information: At median age around 34 years, recovered patients were younger than active-infection patients at just over 65.

V lost 0 bases and J lost 7, with 7 bases in between. The CDR3 covers 14 residues. Germline values: CDR1 MNHEY, CDR2 SVGAGI. Blood genomic DNA input for TRB amplification was about 240-500 ng. In its sample, this clonotype was seen many times. Multiplex PCR with BIOMED2 TRB-A/B primer pools amplified TRB rearrangements. MiXCR, applied by TCRdb to the multiplex PCR reads, yields one record per CDR3 protein. This sample has around 15,000 distinct CDR3 sequences, with over 25% found just once. Sequenced: blood. The chain is built from TRBV6-5 and TRBJ1-6; D unresolved. The TCR was taken from a human donor who had recovered from COVID-19. CDR3 amino acids: CASSYSAGNSPLHF. The CDR3 DNA reads as TGTGCCAGCAGTTACTCGGCTGGGAATTCACCCCTCCACTTT.